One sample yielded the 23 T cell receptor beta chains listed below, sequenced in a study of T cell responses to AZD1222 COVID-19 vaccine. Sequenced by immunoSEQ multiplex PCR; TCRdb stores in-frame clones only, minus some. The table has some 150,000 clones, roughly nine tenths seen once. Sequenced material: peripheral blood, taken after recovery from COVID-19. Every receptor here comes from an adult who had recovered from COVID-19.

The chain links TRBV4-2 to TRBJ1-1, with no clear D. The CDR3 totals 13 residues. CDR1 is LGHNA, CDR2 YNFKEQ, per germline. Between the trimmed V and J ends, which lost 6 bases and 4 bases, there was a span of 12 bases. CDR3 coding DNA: TGTGCCAGCAGTCCTCTCGGAGGCACTGAAGCTTTCTTT. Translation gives CASSPLGGTEAFF.

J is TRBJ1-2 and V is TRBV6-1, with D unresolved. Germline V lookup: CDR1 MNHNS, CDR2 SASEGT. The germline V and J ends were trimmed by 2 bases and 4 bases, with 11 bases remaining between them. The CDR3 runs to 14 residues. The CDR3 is CASSEQQSFYGYTF. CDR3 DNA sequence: TGTGCCAGCAGTGAACAACAGTCCTTCTATGGCTACACCTTC.

The CDR3 reads CASSGQMPGLAALLADTQYF. The CDR3 nucleotides are TGTGCCAGCAGCGGCCAGATGCCGGGACTAGCGGCACTGCTAGCAGATACGCAGTATTTT. V usage is TRBV9 and J usage is TRBJ2-3; 11 bases match TRBD2. With V trimmed by 3 bases and J by 4 bases, 19 bases remained unmatched. This CDR3 has 20 amino acids. CDR1 SGDLS and CDR2 YYNGEE come from the germline V gene.

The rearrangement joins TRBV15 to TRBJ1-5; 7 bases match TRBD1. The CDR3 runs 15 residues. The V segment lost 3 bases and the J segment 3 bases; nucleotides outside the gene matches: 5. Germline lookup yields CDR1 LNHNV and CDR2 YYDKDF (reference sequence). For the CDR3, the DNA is TGTGCCACCAGCAGGACAGGGATTTACAATCAGCCCCAGCATTTT. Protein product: CATSRTGIYNQPQHF.

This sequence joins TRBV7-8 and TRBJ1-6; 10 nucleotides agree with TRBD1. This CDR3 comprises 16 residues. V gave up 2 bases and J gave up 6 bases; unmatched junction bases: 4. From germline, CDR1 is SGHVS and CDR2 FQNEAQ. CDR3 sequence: CASSLRQGASNSPLHF. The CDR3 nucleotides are TGTGCCAGCAGCTTACGACAGGGGGCGAGTAATTCACCCCTCCACTTT.

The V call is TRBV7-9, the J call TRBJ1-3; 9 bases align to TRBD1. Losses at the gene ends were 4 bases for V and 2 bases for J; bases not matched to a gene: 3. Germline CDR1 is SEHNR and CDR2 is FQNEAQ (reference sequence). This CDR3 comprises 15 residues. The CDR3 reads CASSSDRGAGNTIYF. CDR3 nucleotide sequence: TGTGCCAGCAGCTCGGACAGGGGAGCTGGAAACACCATATATTTT.

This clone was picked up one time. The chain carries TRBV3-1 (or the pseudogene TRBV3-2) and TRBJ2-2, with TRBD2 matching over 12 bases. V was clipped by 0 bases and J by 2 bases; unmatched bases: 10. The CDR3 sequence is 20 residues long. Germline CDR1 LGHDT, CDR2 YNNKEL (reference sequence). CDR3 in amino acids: CASSQELASGRAVNTGELFF. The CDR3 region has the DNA TGTGCCAGCAGCCAAGAGCTGGCTAGCGGGAGGGCCGTAAACACCGGGGAGCTGTTTTTT.

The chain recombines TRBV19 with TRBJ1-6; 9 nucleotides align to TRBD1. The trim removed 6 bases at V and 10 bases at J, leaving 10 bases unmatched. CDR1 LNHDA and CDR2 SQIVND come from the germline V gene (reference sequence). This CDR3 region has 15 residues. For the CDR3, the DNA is TGTGCCAGTAGCAAACCGGGACAGGGATTGTCACCCCTCCACTTT. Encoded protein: CASSKPGQGLSPLHF.

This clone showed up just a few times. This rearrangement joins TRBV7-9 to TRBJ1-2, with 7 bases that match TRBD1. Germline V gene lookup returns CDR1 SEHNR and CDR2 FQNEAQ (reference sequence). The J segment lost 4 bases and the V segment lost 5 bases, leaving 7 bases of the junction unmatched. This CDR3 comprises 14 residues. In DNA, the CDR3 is TGTGCCAGCAGCCCCCGACAGGGAATCTATGGCTACACCTTC. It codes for CASSPRQGIYGYTF.

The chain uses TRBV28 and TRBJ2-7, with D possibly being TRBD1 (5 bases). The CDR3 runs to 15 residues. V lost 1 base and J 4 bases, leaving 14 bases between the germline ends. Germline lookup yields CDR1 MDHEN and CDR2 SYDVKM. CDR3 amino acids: CASSLYQQGRYEQYF. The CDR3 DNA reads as TGTGCCAGCAGTTTATACCAGCAGGGCCGATACGAGCAGTACTTC.

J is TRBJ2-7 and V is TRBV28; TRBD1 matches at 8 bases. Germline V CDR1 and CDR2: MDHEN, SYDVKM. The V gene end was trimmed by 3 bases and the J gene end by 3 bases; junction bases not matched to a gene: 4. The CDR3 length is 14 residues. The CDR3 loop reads CASSFARGLYEQYF. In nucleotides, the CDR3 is TGTGCCAGCAGTTTCGCCAGGGGGCTCTACGAGCAGTACTTC.

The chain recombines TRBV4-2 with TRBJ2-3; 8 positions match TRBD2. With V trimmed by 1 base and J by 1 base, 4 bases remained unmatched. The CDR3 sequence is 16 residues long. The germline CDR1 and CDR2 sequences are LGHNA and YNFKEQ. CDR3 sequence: CASSQVETSGTDTQYF. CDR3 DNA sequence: TGTGCCAGCAGCCAAGTAGAGACTAGCGGCACAGATACGCAGTATTTT.

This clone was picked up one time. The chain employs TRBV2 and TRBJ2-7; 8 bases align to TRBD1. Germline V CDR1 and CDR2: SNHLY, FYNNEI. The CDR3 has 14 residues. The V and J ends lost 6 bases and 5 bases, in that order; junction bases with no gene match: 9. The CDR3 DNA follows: TGTGCCAGCAGACCAGGACAGGGAAGGAACGAGCAGTACTTC. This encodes CASRPGQGRNEQYF.

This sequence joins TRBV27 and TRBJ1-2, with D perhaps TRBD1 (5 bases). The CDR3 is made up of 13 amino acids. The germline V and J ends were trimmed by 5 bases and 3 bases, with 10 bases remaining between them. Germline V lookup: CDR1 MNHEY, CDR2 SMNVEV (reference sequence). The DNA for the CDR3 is TGTGCCAGCAGTGTTACAGGTGACTATGGCTACACCTTC. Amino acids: CASSVTGDYGYTF.

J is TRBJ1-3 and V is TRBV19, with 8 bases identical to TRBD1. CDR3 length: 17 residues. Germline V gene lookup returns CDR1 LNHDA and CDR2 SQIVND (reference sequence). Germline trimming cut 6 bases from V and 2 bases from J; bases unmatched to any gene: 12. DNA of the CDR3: TGTGCCAGTAGCGAGGTCCAGGGGGCGGCCGCTGGAAACACCATATATTTT. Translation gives CASSEVQGAAAGNTIYF. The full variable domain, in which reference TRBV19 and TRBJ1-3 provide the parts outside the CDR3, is DGGITQSPKYLFRKEGQNVTLSCEQNLNHDAMYWYRQDPGQGLRLIYYSQIVNDFQKGDIAEGYSVSREKKESFPLTVTSAQKNPTAFYLCASSEVQGAAAGNTIYFGEGSWLTVV.

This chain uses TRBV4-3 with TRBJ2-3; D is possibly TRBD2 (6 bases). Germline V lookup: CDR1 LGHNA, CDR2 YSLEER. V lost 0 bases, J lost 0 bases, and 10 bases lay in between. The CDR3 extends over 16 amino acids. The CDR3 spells CASSQDRGSSTDTQYF. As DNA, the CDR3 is TGCGCCAGCAGCCAAGATCGGGGGTCTAGCACAGATACGCAGTATTTT.

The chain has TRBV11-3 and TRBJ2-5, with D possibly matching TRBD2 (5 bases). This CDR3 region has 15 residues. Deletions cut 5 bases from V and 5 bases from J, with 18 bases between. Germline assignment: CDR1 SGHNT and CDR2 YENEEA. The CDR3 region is CASSLGGRLGETQYF. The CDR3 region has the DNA TGTGCCAGCAGCCTAGGCGGGCGCCTTGGGGAGACCCAGTACTTC.

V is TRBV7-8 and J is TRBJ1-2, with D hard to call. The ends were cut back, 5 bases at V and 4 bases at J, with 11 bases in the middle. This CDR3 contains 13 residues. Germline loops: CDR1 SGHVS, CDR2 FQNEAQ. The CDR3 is CASSPEQIYGYTF. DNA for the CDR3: TGTGCCAGCAGCCCCGAGCAAATCTATGGCTACACCTTC.

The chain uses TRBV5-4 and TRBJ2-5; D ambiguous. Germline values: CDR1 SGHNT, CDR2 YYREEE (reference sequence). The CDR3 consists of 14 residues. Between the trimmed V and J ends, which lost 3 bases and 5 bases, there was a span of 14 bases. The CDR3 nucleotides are TGTGCCAGCAGCTCACAAACTGGTACGGAGACCCAGTACTTC. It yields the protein CASSSQTGTETQYF.

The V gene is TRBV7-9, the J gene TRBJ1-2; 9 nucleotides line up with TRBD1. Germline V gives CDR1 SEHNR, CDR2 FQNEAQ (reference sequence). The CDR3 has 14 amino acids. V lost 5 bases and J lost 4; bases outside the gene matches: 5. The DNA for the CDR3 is TGTGCCAGCAGCAGCCAACAGGGGGCCTATGGCTACACCTTC. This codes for CASSSQQGAYGYTF.

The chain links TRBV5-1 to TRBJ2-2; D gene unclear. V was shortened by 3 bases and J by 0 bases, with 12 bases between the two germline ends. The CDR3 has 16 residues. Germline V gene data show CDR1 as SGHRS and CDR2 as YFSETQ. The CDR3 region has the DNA TGCGCCAGCAGCTCGCCAGTAGGCCCGAACACCGGGGAGCTGTTTTTT. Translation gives CASSSPVGPNTGELFF.

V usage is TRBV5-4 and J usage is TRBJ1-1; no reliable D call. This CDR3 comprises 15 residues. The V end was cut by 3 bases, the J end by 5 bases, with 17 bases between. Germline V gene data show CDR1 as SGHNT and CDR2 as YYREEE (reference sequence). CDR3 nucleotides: TGTGCCAGCAGCTCCGTTGGAGGGAGGGATACTGAAGCTTTCTTT. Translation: CASSSVGGRDTEAFF.

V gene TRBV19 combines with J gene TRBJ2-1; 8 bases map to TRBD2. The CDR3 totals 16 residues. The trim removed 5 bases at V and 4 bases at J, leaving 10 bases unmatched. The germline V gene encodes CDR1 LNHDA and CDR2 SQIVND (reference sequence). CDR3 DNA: TGTGCCAGTAGTGCCTCGGGGGGGCGGAATTACAATGAGCAGTTCTTC. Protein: CASSASGGRNYNEQFF.